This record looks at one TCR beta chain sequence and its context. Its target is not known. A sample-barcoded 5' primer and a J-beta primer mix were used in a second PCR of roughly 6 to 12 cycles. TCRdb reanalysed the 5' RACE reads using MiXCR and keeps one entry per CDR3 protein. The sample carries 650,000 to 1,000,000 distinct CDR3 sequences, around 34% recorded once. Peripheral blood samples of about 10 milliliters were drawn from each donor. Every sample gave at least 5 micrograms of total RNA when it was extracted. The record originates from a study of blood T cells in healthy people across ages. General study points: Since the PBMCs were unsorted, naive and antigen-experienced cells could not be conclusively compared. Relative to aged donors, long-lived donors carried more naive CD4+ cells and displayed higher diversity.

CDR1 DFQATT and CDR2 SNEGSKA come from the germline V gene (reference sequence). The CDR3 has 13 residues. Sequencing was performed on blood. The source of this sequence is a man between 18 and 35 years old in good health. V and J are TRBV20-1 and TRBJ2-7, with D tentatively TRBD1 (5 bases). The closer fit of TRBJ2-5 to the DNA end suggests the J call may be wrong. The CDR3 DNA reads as TGCAGTGTCCCGTTCAGGGCCCGGAAGACCCAGTACTTC. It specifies CSVPFRARKTQYF.